A single sample gave rise to the 13 T cell receptor beta chains below, sequenced in a study of neurological immune-mediated disorders. TCRdb processed the 5' RACE reads anew with MiXCR; each CDR3 protein has one entry. In the table there are roughly 30,000 distinct CDR3 sequences, roughly an eighth of which are singletons. Sequencing used PBMCs. Receptors were obtained from a woman aged 55-69 years in good health.

This clonotype was seen many times. The V and J genes are TRBV15 and TRBJ2-7; D remains ambiguous. Germline-derived CDR1 and CDR2 are LNHNV and YYDKDF (reference sequence). This CDR3 comprises 14 residues. Trimming removed 0 bases at V and 5 bases at J, with 11 bases between. The CDR3 DNA follows: TGTGCCACCAGCAGAGATCGTCGAGGAAACGAGCAGTACTTC. Translation: CATSRDRRGNEQYF. Looking up the rest from reference TRBV15 and TRBJ2-7 gives the full variable domain: DAMVIQNPRYQVTQFGKPVTLSCSQTLNHNVMYWYQQKSSQAPKLLFHYYDKDFNNEADTPDNFQSRRPNTSFCFLDIRSPGLGDTAMYLCATSRDRRGNEQYFGPGTRLTVT.

There are many counts of this clonotype. V usage is TRBV24-1 and J usage is TRBJ2-1, with D unclear. Trimming removed 4 bases from V and 10 bases from J, with 4 bases in between. Germline CDR1 and CDR2: KGHDR and SFDVKD. The CDR3 sequence is 10 residues long. The CDR3 loop reads CATSEPEQFF. CDR3 coding DNA: TGTGCCACCAGTGAACCCGAGCAGTTCTTC.

This clonotype was seen repeatedly, ten times or more. The V call is TRBV12-3 or TRBV12-4, the J call TRBJ1-1, with D uncertain. This CDR3 has 11 amino acids. Trimming took off 7 bases at V and 2 bases at J, with 5 bases between the two ends. This CDR3 reads CASITNTEAFF. CDR3 in DNA: TGTGCCAGCATCACAAACACTGAAGCTTTCTTT.

This clonotype was recorded at least ten times. The V and J genes are TRBV5-1 and TRBJ1-4; no definite D call. The CDR3 spans 14 residues. V gave up 3 bases and J gave up 4 bases, with 10 bases separating them. Germline values: CDR1 SGHRS, CDR2 YFSETQ. The CDR3 loop is CASSSRTLNEKLFF. For the CDR3, the DNA is TGCGCCAGCAGCTCCCGGACCCTTAATGAAAAACTGTTTTTT.

This clonotype showed up many times. The rearrangement uses TRBV5-1 and TRBJ1-2; weak D call: TRBD1 (5 bases). This CDR3 contains 15 residues. Germline assignment: CDR1 SGHRS and CDR2 YFSETQ. V lost 0 bases and J lost 4, with 13 bases in between. DNA for the CDR3: TGCGCCAGCAGCTTGGTGGGACGAAACAGCTATGGCTACACCTTC. Translated: CASSLVGRNSYGYTF.

This clonotype has at least ten counts. Written as DNA, the CDR3 is TGCGCCAGCAGCGAGGACGGCGGCTACACCTTC. It specifies CASSEDGGYTF. The chain combines TRBV5-1 with TRBJ1-2; D gene unclear. CDR3 length equals 11 residues. The germline V gene has CDR1 SGHRS and CDR2 YFSETQ. Trimming shortened V by 4 bases and J by 8 bases, and 9 bases separated the two germline ends.

This sequence joins TRBV5-1 and TRBJ1-1; tentative D call: TRBD1 (6 bases). CDR3 length: 15 amino acids. Germline V gene data show CDR1 as SGHRS and CDR2 as YFSETQ. Trimming stripped 3 bases from V and 6 bases from J, with 18 bases between. The chain's CDR3 is CASSSGALAGSEAFF. The CDR3, as DNA: TGCGCCAGCAGCTCGGGGGCCTTGGCGGGATCTGAAGCTTTCTTT.

This clonotype was recorded at least ten times. V and J are TRBV5-1 and TRBJ1-4; weak D call: TRBD1 (5 bases). V gave up 4 bases and J gave up 8 bases, with 15 bases separating them. Per germline, CDR1 SGHRS and CDR2 YFSETQ. The CDR3 contains 14 residues. CDR3 sequence (DNA): TGCGCCAGCAGCCTGGGACCGGTAGAGGAAAAACTGTTTTTT. It yields the protein CASSLGPVEEKLFF.

About this clonotype: Sequence at one end of the junction differs from germline and may be a read error. The CDR3 nucleotides are TGCACCAGCAGCTTGGATGGAGCGGGGGGTTACAATGAGCAGTTCTTC. The encoded protein is CTSSLDGAGGYNEQFF. The rearrangement uses TRBV5-1 and TRBJ2-1; 9 bases match TRBD2. Germline values: CDR1 SGHRS, CDR2 YFSETQ. The CDR3 covers 16 residues.

On this clonotype itself: A junction boundary mismatches the germline segment, possibly from a read error. V gene TRBV7-9 combines with J gene TRBJ1-5; D is unresolved. Germline V lookup: CDR1 SEHNR, CDR2 FQNEAQ (reference sequence). The CDR3 runs to 16 residues. CDR3 loop: CASSLNAGYINQPHHF. CDR3 nucleotides: TGTGCCAGCAGCTTAAACGCCGGATATATCAATCAGCCCCATCATTTT. The whole variable domain, remainder taken from reference TRBV7-9 and TRBJ1-5, is DTGVSQNPRHKITKRGQNVTFRCDPISEHNRLYWYRQTLGQGPEFLTYFQNEAQLEKSRLLSDRFSAERPKGSFSTLEIQRTEQGDSAMYLCASSLNAGYINQPHHFGDGTRLSIL.

The chain is built from TRBV4-1 and TRBJ1-2, with 9 bases identical to TRBD1. V lost 1 base, J lost 3 bases, and 3 bases stayed unmatched. This CDR3 is 15 amino acids long. Germline V gene lookup returns CDR1 MGHRA and CDR2 YSYEKL. The CDR3 spells CASSQGTGADYGYTF. CDR3 nucleotide sequence: TGCGCCAGCAGCCAAGGGACAGGGGCCGACTATGGCTACACCTTC.

The chain carries TRBV10-3 and TRBJ2-1; 13 bases are a match to TRBD2. The ends lost 6 bases at V and 0 bases at J; junction bases unmatched: 8. Germline V lookup: CDR1 ENHRY, CDR2 SYGVKD. The CDR3 consists of 18 residues. The CDR3 region has the DNA TGTGCCATCAGCGGACTAGCGGGGGACCTTAGCTCCTACAATGAGCAGTTCTTC. Translation: CAISGLAGDLSSYNEQFF.

The V gene is TRBV25-1, the J gene TRBJ2-5; 7 bases align to TRBD1. Germline V lookup: CDR1 MGHDK, CDR2 SYGVNS. The CDR3 length is 15 residues. Germline trimming cut 5 bases from V and 2 bases from J; bases unmatched to any gene: 8. The CDR3 bases are TGTGCCAGCAGTCGGATACAGGGGTTTCAAGAGACCCAGTACTTC. The encoded protein is CASSRIQGFQETQYF.